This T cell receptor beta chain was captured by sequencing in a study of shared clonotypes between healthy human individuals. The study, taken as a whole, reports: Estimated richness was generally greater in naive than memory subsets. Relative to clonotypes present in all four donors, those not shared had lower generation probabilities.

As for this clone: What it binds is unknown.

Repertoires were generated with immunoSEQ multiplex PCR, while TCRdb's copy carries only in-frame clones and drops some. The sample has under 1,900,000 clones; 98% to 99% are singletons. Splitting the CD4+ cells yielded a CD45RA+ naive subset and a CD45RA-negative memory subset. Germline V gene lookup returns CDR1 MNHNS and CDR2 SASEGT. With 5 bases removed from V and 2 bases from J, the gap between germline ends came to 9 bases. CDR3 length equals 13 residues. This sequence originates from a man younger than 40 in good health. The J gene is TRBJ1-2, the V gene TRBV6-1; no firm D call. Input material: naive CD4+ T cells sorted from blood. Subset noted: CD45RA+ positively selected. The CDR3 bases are TGTGCCAGCAGTACCTTAGAGAACTATGGCTACACCTTC. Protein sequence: CASSTLENYGYTF.